This T cell receptor beta chain originates from a study of cytomegalovirus exposure and HLA in healthy donors. Study-wide context: The 100 to 150 validation repertoires used the same platform as the roughly 670 first-cohort repertoires, a later analysis reported.

This CDR3 contains 17 residues. Germline CDR1 is SGHNT and CDR2 is YYREEE (reference sequence). With V trimmed by 0 bases and J by 2 bases, 4 bases remained unmatched. Here immunoSEQ multiplex PCR was the method, and the copy in TCRdb shows in-frame clones only, minus some. The sample carries 150,000 or so clones, approximately 90% recorded once. This clone was observed a single time. The donors formed part of the roughly 120-subject validation cohort, distinct from the roughly 660-subject first cohort. This TCR was recovered from a woman in her 30s in good health and CMV-seropositive. The chain combines TRBV5-4 with TRBJ2-3; 12 bases are shared with TRBD2. Sample: PBMCs. CDR3 nucleotide sequence: TGTGCCAGCAGCTTGGACGCTAGCGGGGGGGACACAGATACGCAGTATTTT. Its protein is CASSLDASGGDTDTQYF.